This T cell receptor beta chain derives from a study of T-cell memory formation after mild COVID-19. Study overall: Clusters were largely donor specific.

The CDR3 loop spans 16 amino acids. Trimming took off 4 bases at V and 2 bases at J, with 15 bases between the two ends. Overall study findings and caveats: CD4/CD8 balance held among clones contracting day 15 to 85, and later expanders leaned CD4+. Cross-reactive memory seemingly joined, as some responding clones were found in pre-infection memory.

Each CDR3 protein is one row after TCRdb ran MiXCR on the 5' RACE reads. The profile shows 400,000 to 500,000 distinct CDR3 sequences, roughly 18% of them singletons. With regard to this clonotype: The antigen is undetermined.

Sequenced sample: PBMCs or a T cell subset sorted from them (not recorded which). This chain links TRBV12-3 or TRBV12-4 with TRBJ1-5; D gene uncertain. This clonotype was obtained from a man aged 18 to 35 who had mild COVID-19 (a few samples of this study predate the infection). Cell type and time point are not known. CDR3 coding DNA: TGTGCCAGCAGTTCCGGTTGGGGTACGGGCAATCAGCCCCAGCATTTT. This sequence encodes CASSSGWGTGNQPQHF.